This T cell receptor (beta chain) was captured in a study of T cells expressing NK-cell markers. In the study overall: The sequencing cohort of eight donors included seven HCMV-seropositive individuals and one seronegative individual. Study results and limitations: The CD3+CD56-NKG2C+ fraction of a handful of donors was also led by these clonotypes.

On this clonotype itself: Its antigen is not known.

The CDR3 has 14 amino acids. TCRdb reanalyzed the 5' RACE reads and collapses them to one entry per CDR3 protein, without DNA. Its clone listing holds 130,000 to 150,000 distinct CDR3 sequences. J is TRBJ1-4 and V is TRBV12-3 or TRBV12-4. Sequencing was performed on blood T cells: a sorted CD56 or NKG2C T cell subset, CD4+ or CD8+ T cells, or bulk PBMC T cells (not recorded which). The TCR originated in a man aged 18 to 29 in good health. CDR3 amino acids: CASSPAVSEEKLFF.